The sequence of this T cell receptor (beta chain) was determined in a study of blood T cell repertoires in COVID-19. Study background: Donors in the United States, Italy and Spain gave samples during acute or convalescent COVID-19. Sources were T cells, B-cell-depleted T cells, or PBMCs; the material itself was cDNA or gDNA.

This CDR3 has 13 amino acids. Looked up from germline, CDR1 is DFQATT and CDR2 is SNEGSKA (reference sequence). Deletions cut 5 bases from V and 1 base from J, with 12 bases between. Original processing methods: For nucleated cells, counts were estimated from reference gene primer amplification. The assay was immunoSEQ multiplex PCR, and TCRdb's table has in-frame clones only and misses some. From that table come the V and J calls and clone size; the DNA was used to work out D and trimming. The table lists 70,000 or so clones, approximately 89% of them singletons. The specimen sequenced was peripheral blood. V gene TRBV20-1 combines with J gene TRBJ2-7; D remains unclear. The clonotype comes from a human donor in a cohort sampled during active COVID-19. CDR3 in amino acids: CSARDQLSYEQYF. CDR3 in DNA: TGCAGTGCTCGTGACCAACTTTCCTACGAGCAGTACTTC.